This T cell receptor (beta chain) is from a study of regulatory T cells in long-lasting Graves disease (dated by TCRdb to 2020 to 2023). Notes on the research overall: Newly diagnosed Graves' disease patients had taken antithyroid drugs for less than 3 months. The study was registered as a clinical trial and conducted in China. A total of roughly 35 samples were covered by TCR sequencing, comprising approximately 13 persistent and 20 or so newly diagnosed Graves' disease patients. This study used TCR sequencing and RNA sequencing of peripheral blood to compare persistent Graves' disease patients against newly diagnosed Graves' disease patients.

Results and caveats for the whole study, not just this receptor: Only the TCR beta chain was sequenced and analyzed. A larger number of public clonotypes was shared among persistent patients (approximately 3,000) than among newly diagnosed patients (roughly 930). TRBV28, TRBJ1-2 and TRBJ2-5 were preferentially used in persistent disease, while TRBV20-1 and TRBJ2-1 were favored in newly diagnosed disease. The study examined only peripheral blood because the primary lesion, thyroid tissue, could not be accessed. The authors noted that the small sample size was a limitation that may lower accuracy. Compared with newly diagnosed patients, patients with persistent Graves' disease had lower TCR Shannon entropy and fewer highly expanded clones, which suggests clonal expansion.

Taken with the paper, the label for time point translates to: newly diagnosed GD, antithyroid drugs for less than 3 months. For both TCR sequencing and RNA sequencing, RNA was extracted from PBMCs in TRIzol. The diagnosis of Graves' disease was made according to American Thyroid Association guidelines. Patients for the study were recruited at an endocrinology department in Xi'an, China. Each patient gave approximately 10 milliliters of peripheral blood, collected in an EDTA anticoagulant tube. Ficoll Paque Plus density gradient separation was used to isolate PBMCs, and no further T cell sorting was done. An Agilent 2100 Bioanalyzer and agarose gel were used to check RNA quality, and a NanoDrop 2000 was used to measure RNA concentration. Relative to germline, V is 0 bases shorter and J is 7 bases shorter, with 12 bases between their ends. The CDR3, from cysteine to phenylalanine, totals 14 residues. Just CDR3 DNA is preserved here, 42 bases in frame from base 1. From the germline V gene (reference sequence), CDR1 is MNHEY and CDR2 is SMNVEV.

This clonotype has ten or more counts. Its recognized antigen is unknown. Base-call qualities are not available, and no considerably larger clone is one nucleotide away. Library preparation employed multiplex PCR. The sample was run on an Illumina HiSeq 4000. CDR3 regions were amplified by Arm-PCR with iRepertoire HTBI primers to construct TCR beta libraries. Gel purification was performed on PCR products prior to sequencing. Processing in the source paper ran as follows. A total of some 60 TRBV and some 15 TRBJ segments were identified across samples and were used for gene usage analysis of CDR3 amino acid clonotypes. COPE and FqMerger were used to merge filtered high-quality paired reads into contigs. BLAST was used to align contigs to IMGT TRBV, TRBD and TRBJ reference genes, with CDR3 defined following IMGT. Any clonotype with a frequency above 0.1% was classified as a highly expanded clone. Shannon entropy was used to measure repertoire diversity, and the Gini coefficient was used to measure V-J evenness. Public clonotypes were defined as clonotypes shared by more than one individual. TCRdb reanalyzed the raw reads on its own, using fastp at Q25 for trimming and MiXCR for clone calling, and kept in-frame beta chains. For every CDR3 protein sequence, its rows merge into one entry that carries the most common genes and DNA. Clone size and V and J calls follow TCRdb, not the original study. This sample lists roughly 500,000 distinct CDR3 sequences; 13% were detected once. The leading ten clones occupy about 10% of the sample.

These data were also reused for a study on T cells in Graves' hyperthyroidism and ophthalmopathy. In that second paper, the authors write: A patient counted as having stable Graves' hyperthyroidism if no progression to ophthalmopathy occurred over 18 months of follow-up. The hyperthyroidism patients were between 18 and 65 years old and newly diagnosed, with a disease duration of less than 2 months. Exclusion was applied to patients with uncontrolled infections, other autoimmune diseases, pregnancy or lactation. Clinical symptoms, serum thyroxine and TRAb, thyroid ultrasound, and orbital computed tomography formed the basis for the diagnoses. For the first round of RT-PCR on the TCR CDR3, the HTBI primer set was used together with the Qiagen OneStep RT-PCR kit. Blood samples also contained most of the expanded thyroid clonotypes (frequency above 0.001), which suggests that blood repertoires may reflect thyroid immune responses. Ophthalmopathy was separated from stable hyperthyroidism by a 13 V-J signature model, with just over 85% sensitivity and 81% to 82% specificity obtained in cross-validation and 80%/75% obtained in testing. In validation, progression to ophthalmopathy was predicted by the model with approximately 67% sensitivity and roughly 72% specificity, a median of 6.5 months before onset. To identify distinguishing TCR V-J signatures, a discovery cohort of about 95 patients was used, comprising some 43 with Graves' ophthalmopathy and some 57 with stable Graves' hyperthyroidism. Prospective prediction of ophthalmopathy was tested in an independent validation cohort consisting of roughly 19 hyperthyroidism patients and around 16 patients who later progressed to ophthalmopathy. The 95 to 100 discovery patients were randomly divided into training and test sets at a 7:3 ratio. In addition, the study compared T-cell repertoires in thyroid tissue and in blood from over 5 Graves' hyperthyroidism patients. After sampling, hyperthyroidism patients received methimazole starting at 30 mg daily, and ophthalmopathy patients received high-dose intravenous methylprednisolone. Libraries were constructed in a second round of multiplex PCR, after which size selection and purification were carried out. The libraries were sequenced on an Illumina HiSeq2000 using paired-end 100 bp reads. Raw data were processed with SOAPnuke, discarding reads with adapters, uncalled bases, mean Phred below 15, or no exact constant-primer or identifier match. COPE v1.2.5 was used to merge the high-quality paired reads, and each unique nucleotide sequence was defined as a clonotype. MiTCR v1.1 was used to align clonotypes to the IMGT TRBV, TRBD and TRBJ reference segments. Only V-J combinations with frequency above 0.0001, covering roughly 99% of repertoires, were analysed. The TCS score was defined as F50 (clonal expansion) divided by E x V (chaos), with BLOSUM62-based TCRdist calculated between CDR3 peptides within each V-J. Welch's t-statistics and random forest reduced around 520 V-J features to 13, which were used in a naive Bayes classifier (R e1071). Sample size was not statistically predetermined, and investigators were not blinded to group allocation. The paper reports TCR Vbeta CDR3 sequencing of some 140 peripheral blood samples: under 45 ophthalmopathy, roughly 80 hyperthyroidism and approximately 17 progressor patients.

This specimen was peripheral blood mononuclear cells (PBMCs), taken at new diagnosis, from a patient treated with antithyroid drugs. The receptor was isolated from a man younger than 40 with Graves disease. Donor details come from another sample of the same person, matched by shared clones. The sequence is built from TRBV27 and TRBJ2-5; confidence is insufficient to name the D gene. The DNA sequence follows: TGTGCCAGCAGTTTATCGAACCCCCACGGGACCCAGTACTTC. This yields the protein CASSLSNPHGTQYF.